This entry lists 18 T cell receptor beta chains sequenced from one sample in a study of T cell responses to AZD1222 COVID-19 vaccine. Generated by immunoSEQ multiplex PCR, the TCRdb table keeps only in-frame clones and is missing some. The repertoire consists of 250,000 to 300,000 clones, with about 94% occurring once and the leading ten covering around 0.5%. The sequences come from peripheral blood, collected 28 days after the second AZD1222 dose. The receptors originated from an adult who received the AZD1222 COVID-19 vaccine.

This chain joins TRBV29-1 and TRBJ2-1; D is unclear. The CDR3 totals 15 residues. V lost 1 base to trimming and J lost 2 bases, with 12 bases between them. CDR1 is SQVTM and CDR2 is ANQGSEA in the germline V gene. CDR3 sequence reads: CSVEAQSLPYNEQFF. CDR3 sequence (DNA): TGCAGCGTTGAAGCCCAGAGCCTACCCTACAATGAGCAGTTCTTC.

At least ten counts were recorded for this clone. The V gene is TRBV7-3, the J gene TRBJ2-1, with 9 bases identical to TRBD2. This CDR3 has 18 residues. Trimming at V came to 2 bases and at J to 7 bases, leaving 15 bases not matched to a gene. Germline CDR1 is SGHTA and CDR2 is FQGTGA. CDR3 DNA sequence: TGTGCCAGCAGCTTAGAAGGTACTAGCGGGCGGTGGGCTAATGAGCAGTTCTTC. Translating it yields CASSLEGTSGRWANEQFF.

The chain uses TRBV5-6 and TRBJ2-7, with a tentative D call TRBD2 (6 bases). This CDR3 comprises 13 residues. The germline V gene encodes CDR1 SGHDT and CDR2 YYEEEE. V gave up 2 bases and J gave up 3 bases, with 9 bases separating them. CDR3 loop: CASSFGTDYEQYF. DNA of the CDR3: TGTGCCAGCAGCTTTGGGACTGACTACGAGCAGTACTTC.

The rearrangement joins TRBV28 to TRBJ2-7; 10 bases agree with TRBD1. V lost 10 bases and J lost 2; bases outside the gene matches: 2. This CDR3 is built from 12 residues. The V gene's germline CDR1 is MDHEN and CDR2 SYDVKM. DNA of the CDR3: TGTGCCACCGGACAGGGGGCCTACGAGCAGTACTTC. Translation: CATGQGAYEQYF.

The genes are TRBV7-2 and TRBJ1-2, with D perhaps matching TRBD1 (5 bases). Germline V gives CDR1 SGHTA, CDR2 FQGNSA. CDR3 length: 15 amino acids. The V and J ends lost 3 bases and 6 bases respectively, with 17 bases between them. CDR3 sequence reads: CASSFVEPGRDGYTF. Here the CDR3 DNA reads TGTGCCAGCAGCTTTGTCGAACCAGGGAGAGATGGCTACACCTTC.

This CDR3 reads CASSGVGGKNTGELFF. In DNA form, the CDR3 reads TGTGCCAGCAGCGGGGTAGGCGGGAAGAACACCGGGGAGCTGTTTTTT. The V call is TRBV9, the J call TRBJ2-2; perhaps TRBD2 as D (6 bases). The V gene's germline CDR1 is SGDLS and CDR2 YYNGEE. The length of the CDR3 is 16 residues. The V end lost 3 bases, the J end lost 1 base, and 13 bases lay between the germline ends.

This chain joins TRBV18 and TRBJ1-4; maybe TRBD1 (6 bases). V was cut by 5 bases and J by 1 base, with 11 bases left in between. The CDR3 loop spans 15 amino acids. Per the germline V gene, CDR1 is KGHSH and CDR2 is LQKENI. CDR3 loop: CASSLDRITNEKLFF. The CDR3 DNA sequence: TGTGCCAGCTCATTGGACAGAATAACTAATGAAAAACTGTTTTTT.

This chain joins TRBV12-3 or TRBV12-4 and TRBJ2-3; no reliable D call. The CDR3 runs 12 residues. The V end was cut by 6 bases, the J end by 0 bases, with 4 bases between. The DNA of the CDR3 is TGTGCCAGCAGACTTAGCACAGATACGCAGTATTTT. It translates to CASRLSTDTQYF.

In its sample, this clone was seen once. This chain connects TRBV6-5 to TRBJ2-1; D remains ambiguous. This CDR3 has 15 amino acids. Trimming took 5 bases from V and 0 from J, leaving 11 bases between them. Germline values: CDR1 MNHEY, CDR2 SVGAGI. CDR3 sequence (DNA): TGTGCCAGCAGTATTCAGGTCAGCTCCTACAATGAGCAGTTCTTC. This sequence encodes CASSIQVSSYNEQFF.

V and J are TRBV12-3 or TRBV12-4 and TRBJ1-2; the D is unclear. This CDR3 spans 13 amino acids. V lost 7 bases and J lost 1, with 10 bases in between. In DNA, the CDR3 is TGTGCCAGCACTTTCGAGGGTAACTATGGCTACACCTTC. Amino acids: CASTFEGNYGYTF.

This chain links TRBV7-8 with TRBJ2-7; D is ambiguous. The length of the CDR3 is 14 residues. The V end was cut by 3 bases, the J end by 0 bases, with 9 bases between. CDR1 and CDR2 from the germline V gene are SGHVS and FQNEAQ. CDR3 protein: CASSFKRLSYEQYF. CDR3 bases: TGTGCCAGCAGCTTTAAAAGACTCTCCTACGAGCAGTACTTC.

The V gene is TRBV7-2, the J gene TRBJ2-6, with a tentative D call TRBD1 (6 bases). V was shortened by 5 bases and J by 2 bases, with 10 bases between the two germline ends. The CDR3 loop spans 15 amino acids. Germline loops: CDR1 SGHTA, CDR2 FQGNSA. The CDR3: CASSPWTAGANVLTF. The CDR3, as DNA: TGTGCCAGCAGCCCCTGGACAGCTGGGGCCAACGTCCTGACTTTC.

V is TRBV3-1 (or the pseudogene TRBV3-2) and J is TRBJ1-3, with D unresolved. V was pared by 2 bases and J by 5 bases, with 7 bases between. The CDR3 sequence is 13 residues long. In germline, CDR1 is LGHDT, CDR2 YNNKEL (reference sequence). The CDR3 sequence: CASSQTARNTIYF. CDR3 in DNA: TGTGCCAGCAGCCAAACAGCCCGAAACACCATATATTTT.

CDR3 nucleotides: TGTGCCAGCTCACCACTGCCCGGGGGTCTTACCTATTCACCCCTCCACTTT. It specifies CASSPLPGGLTYSPLHF. The V gene is TRBV18, the J gene TRBJ1-6; D is possibly TRBD1 (5 bases). Trimming cost V 1 base and J 8 bases, with 18 bases left between them. Looked up from germline, CDR1 is KGHSH and CDR2 is LQKENI. This CDR3 has 17 amino acids.

This clone was detected only once. V and J are TRBV6-7 and TRBJ1-2, with a tentative D call TRBD1 (6 bases). TRBV6-7 is recorded as an ORF, its role being uncertain. CDR3 length: 17 amino acids. Trimming pared 3 bases from V and 3 bases from J, leaving 20 bases between. As DNA, the CDR3 is TGTGCCAGCAGTTATAAATTTAGAACAAGGGGGGACTATGGCTACACCTTC. It specifies CASSYKFRTRGDYGYTF.

The chain joins TRBV5-1 to TRBJ1-2; possibly TRBD1 for D (5 bases). Germline values: CDR1 SGHRS, CDR2 YFSETQ. This CDR3 is 16 amino acids long. V was trimmed by 2 bases and J by 0 bases, leaving 14 bases between them. The CDR3 loop reads CASSLQDYPPNYGYTF. CDR3 DNA sequence: TGCGCCAGCAGCTTACAGGATTATCCACCTAACTATGGCTACACCTTC.

The chain joins TRBV6-6 to TRBJ2-5, with 7 bases lining up with TRBD1. From germline, CDR1 is MNHNY and CDR2 SVGAGI (reference sequence). Trimming removed 0 bases from V and 4 bases from J; junction bases left unmatched: 5. This CDR3 has 15 residues. The CDR3 here is CASSYSQGRSETQYF. CDR3 nucleotides: TGTGCCAGCAGTTACTCACAGGGGAGATCAGAGACCCAGTACTTC.

The V and J genes are TRBV19 and TRBJ1-2; D is uncertain. V was clipped by 0 bases and J by 4 bases, with 6 bases between them. The germline gives CDR1 LNHDA, CDR2 SQIVND (reference sequence). This CDR3 has 13 residues. The CDR3 loop is CASSIDLSYGYTF. The CDR3 bases are TGTGCCAGTAGTATAGATCTCAGCTATGGCTACACCTTC.